The 32 T cell receptor beta chains in this list originate from one sample, sequenced in a study of T cells in Graves' hyperthyroidism and ophthalmopathy (dated by TCRdb to 2018 to 2020). Library creation used multiplex PCR. The run used an Illumina HiSeq 2000. Amplification of TCR beta CDR3 regions was carried out from RNA transcripts. The first round of RT-PCR for the TCR CDR3 was performed with the HTBI primer set and the Qiagen OneStep RT-PCR kit. In TCRdb, the public reads were trimmed at Q25 with fastp and aligned with MiXCR, with productive beta chains retained. CDR3 protein duplicates are merged, each entry listing the most common genes and DNA. The sample table lists about 250,000 distinct CDR3 sequences, approximately 20% of them with a count of one. Roughly 60% of the sample goes to the ten largest clones. Sequenced: blood. The receptors were gathered from a man aged 25-45 years with Graves' ophthalmopathy.

V usage is TRBV29-1 and J usage is TRBJ1-2; D call uncertain. This CDR3 spans 13 amino acids. CDR1 SQVTM and CDR2 ANQGSEA come from the germline V gene. The V end lost 3 bases, the J end lost 7 bases, and 15 bases lay between the germline ends. The DNA for the CDR3 is TGCAGCGTTGACCCCCCGCAGGTGGGTGGCTACACCTTC. Its protein product is CSVDPPQVGGYTF.

The rearrangement joins TRBV20-1 to TRBJ1-3, with D unclear. V lost 5 bases and J lost 0, with 8 bases in between. This CDR3 spans 13 amino acids. The V gene's germline CDR1 is DFQATT and CDR2 SNEGSKA (reference sequence). The CDR3 region has the DNA TGCAGTGCTCCACAAAGCTCTGGAAACACCATATATTTT. Encoded protein: CSAPQSSGNTIYF.

This rearrangement joins TRBV28 to TRBJ2-1; D gene uncertain. Germline CDR1 reads MDHEN; CDR2 reads SYDVKM. The V and J ends lost 5 bases and 9 bases respectively, with 14 bases between them. The length of the CDR3 is 13 residues. This CDR3 is CASSVHFSSEQFF. Written as DNA, the CDR3 is TGTGCCAGCAGTGTCCACTTTTCCAGTGAGCAGTTCTTC.

The J gene is TRBJ2-4, the V gene TRBV3-1; tentative D call: TRBD2 (6 bases). The CDR3 sequence is 13 residues long. The germline V and J ends were trimmed by 0 bases and 10 bases, with 10 bases remaining between them. Germline CDR1 reads LGHDT; CDR2 reads YNNKEL (reference sequence). The CDR3 spells CASSQELAAIQYF. The CDR3 DNA reads as TGTGCCAGCAGCCAAGAATTAGCGGCTATTCAGTACTTC.

This clonotype was counted ten times or more. The chain joins TRBV5-1 to TRBJ1-6, with 8 nucleotides matching TRBD1. Germline V gene lookup returns CDR1 SGHRS and CDR2 YFSETQ. This CDR3 contains 16 residues. V dropped 4 bases and J dropped 5; count of bases not matched to a gene: 8. The CDR3 protein is CASSTATGENNSPLHF. Here the CDR3 DNA reads TGCGCCAGCAGCACCGCGACAGGGGAGAATAATTCACCCCTCCACTTT.

V gene TRBV20-1 combines with J gene TRBJ2-3; D gene unclear. CDR1 is DFQATT, CDR2 SNEGSKA, per germline (reference sequence). The CDR3 is 12 residues long. V was trimmed by 2 bases and J by 1 base, leaving 4 bases between them. CDR3 in amino acids: CSARKGTDTQYF. The CDR3 DNA reads TGCAGTGCTAGAAAGGGCACAGATACGCAGTATTTT.

This clonotype was observed at least ten times. The chain combines TRBV11-3 with TRBJ2-1, with D maybe TRBD2 (7 bases). The CDR3 runs to 15 residues. Germline V gives CDR1 SGHNT, CDR2 YENEEA. V lost 8 bases and J 6 bases, leaving 20 bases between the germline ends. CDR3 coding DNA: TGTGCCAGCGCTGAGGGGGAGGGCCGAATCAATGAGCAGTTCTTC. This translates into CASAEGEGRINEQFF. Based on the CDR3 plus reference TRBV11-3 and TRBJ2-1, the full variable domain is EAGVVQSPRYKIIEKKQPVAFWCNPISGHNTLYWYLQNLGQGPELLIRYENEEAVDDSQLPKDRFSAERLKGVDSTLKIQPAELGDSAVYLCASAEGEGRINEQFFGPGTRLTVL.

This clonotype occurred a few times. This chain joins TRBV11-2 and TRBJ2-1; the D gene could be TRBD1 or TRBD2 (6 bases each). This CDR3 comprises 13 residues. V lost 1 base, J lost 14 bases, and 15 bases lay in between. CDR1 is SGHAT, CDR2 FQNNGV, per germline. The CDR3 loop reads CASSLAHEGGKFF. CDR3 sequence (DNA): TGTGCCAGCAGCTTAGCCCACGAAGGGGGGAAGTTCTTC.

The chain joins TRBV19 to TRBJ1-5, with a tentative D call TRBD1 (5 bases). V dropped 6 bases and J dropped 4 bases, with 16 bases sitting between them. Germline V gene sequence: CDR1 LNHDA, CDR2 SQIVND (reference sequence). The CDR3 sequence is 15 residues long. This chain's CDR3 is CASSGTNEINQPQHF. The CDR3 bases are TGTGCCAGTAGCGGGACGAACGAAATTAATCAGCCCCAGCATTTT.

This clonotype was detected many times. The V and J genes are TRBV27 and TRBJ1-2; D gene unclear. The CDR3 contains 14 residues. In germline, CDR1 is MNHEY, CDR2 SMNVEV (reference sequence). V gave up 3 bases and J gave up 4 bases, with 12 bases separating them. CDR3 nucleotide sequence: TGTGCCAGCAGTTTGGACGGATCGTCCTATGGCTACACCTTC. This gives the protein CASSLDGSSYGYTF.

This clonotype was seen many times. The chain recombines TRBV2 with TRBJ2-2; 9 bases are a match to TRBD2. This CDR3 comprises 16 residues. In germline, CDR1 is SNHLY, CDR2 FYNNEI. With V trimmed by 3 bases and J by 4 bases, 6 bases remained unmatched. The CDR3 coding sequence is TGTGCCAGCAGTGAGGGCGGGAGGGCCACCACCGGGGAGCTGTTTTTT. It codes for CASSEGGRATTGELFF.

Notes on this clonotype: At one of its ends the junction is not consistent with the germline gene, which may arise from a read error. The chain is built from TRBV5-1 and TRBJ1-3, with TRBD1 as a possible D gene (6 bases). The CDR3 length is 17 residues. Per the germline V gene, CDR1 is SGHRS and CDR2 is YFSETQ. CDR3 protein: CTSSLDLQGFSGNTIYF. DNA for the CDR3: TGCACCAGCAGCTTGGATCTGCAGGGGTTCTCTGGAAACACCATATATTTT.

This clonotype was observed at least ten times. The chain employs TRBV20-1 and TRBJ2-1, with D maybe TRBD2 (5 bases). The CDR3 has 16 residues. Deletions cut 5 bases from V and 1 base from J, with 18 bases between. Germline values: CDR1 DFQATT, CDR2 SNEGSKA (reference sequence). The chain's CDR3 is CSAPPVMGASYNEQFF. DNA of the CDR3: TGCAGTGCTCCCCCCGTCATGGGAGCGTCCTACAATGAGCAGTTCTTC.

This clonotype was counted at least ten times. CDR3 nucleotides: TGTGCCAGCAGCTCCAATACGGGAGGGCCGTCCGAGCAGTACTTC. Protein product: CASSSNTGGPSEQYF. This chain uses TRBV7-9 with TRBJ2-7; 8 bases line up with TRBD2. Germline V lookup: CDR1 SEHNR, CDR2 FQNEAQ (reference sequence). The trim removed 4 bases at V and 6 bases at J, leaving 11 bases unmatched. This CDR3 region has 15 residues. The variable domain in full, with the rest retrieved from reference TRBV7-9 and TRBJ2-7, is DTGVSQNPRHKITKRGQNVTFRCDPISEHNRLYWYRQTLGQGPEFLTYFQNEAQLEKSRLLSDRFSAERPKGSFSTLEIQRTEQGDSAMYLCASSSNTGGPSEQYFGPGTRLTVT.

This chain connects TRBV5-1 to TRBJ2-7, with TRBD1 matching 7 bases. This CDR3 is 15 amino acids long. J gave up 3 bases and V 0 bases, and 6 bases lay outside the gene matches. Germline V gives CDR1 SGHRS, CDR2 YFSETQ. CDR3 protein: CASSLEQTGFYEQYF. CDR3 bases: TGCGCCAGCAGCTTGGAACAGACAGGGTTCTACGAGCAGTACTTC.

This clonotype came up many times. The chain uses TRBV12-3 or TRBV12-4 and TRBJ2-3; possible D gene TRBD2, 5 bases. V shed 1 base and J shed 4 bases, with 9 bases lying between them. The CDR3 loop spans 14 amino acids. This CDR3 is CASSLGRKADTQYF. CDR3 in DNA: TGTGCCAGCAGTTTAGGGAGGAAAGCAGATACGCAGTATTTT.

This chain joins TRBV3-1 and TRBJ2-4; no firm D call. Between the trimmed V and J ends, which lost 3 bases and 5 bases, there was a span of 5 bases. The CDR3 sequence is 12 residues long. Germline CDR1 is LGHDT and CDR2 is YNNKEL (reference sequence). The chain's CDR3 is CASSQDENIQYF. The CDR3 DNA reads as TGTGCCAGCAGCCAGGATGAAAACATTCAGTACTTC.

There are a few counts of this clonotype. V gene TRBV7-9 combines with J gene TRBJ1-2; D not certain. CDR3 length: 18 amino acids. Germline V lookup: CDR1 SEHNR, CDR2 FQNEAQ (reference sequence). Trimming shortened V by 2 bases and J by 2 bases, and 21 bases separated the two germline ends. The CDR3 region is CASSLPEVTGNLNYGYTF. The CDR3 DNA reads TGTGCCAGCAGCTTACCGGAAGTGACGGGAAATCTGAACTATGGCTACACCTTC.

This clonotype was seen a handful of times. The chain links TRBV20-1 to TRBJ2-7, with D possibly being TRBD1 or TRBD2 (7 bases each). CDR3 size: 15 residues. Germline V gene lookup returns CDR1 DFQATT and CDR2 SNEGSKA (reference sequence). The germline V and J ends were trimmed by 6 bases and 0 bases, with 18 bases remaining between them. The CDR3 here is CSARGAGADSYEQYF. The CDR3 coding sequence is TGCAGTGCCAGGGGGGCGGGAGCCGACTCCTACGAGCAGTACTTC.

A remark on this clonotype: Because it lacks the conserved phenylalanine or tryptophan at the end, this CDR3 is likely a read error. The chain uses TRBV5-6 and TRBJ2-1, with 15 bases fitting TRBD2. The germline gives CDR1 SGHDT, CDR2 YYEEEE. The V and J ends lost 4 bases and 2 bases, in that order; junction bases with no gene match: 7. CDR3 size: 18 residues. The CDR3 sequence: CASSGGLAGGLAYNEQFS. CDR3 DNA: TGTGCCAGCAGCGGGGGACTAGCGGGAGGTCTCGCCTACAATGAGCAGTTCTCC.

The V gene is TRBV20-1, the J gene TRBJ2-7, with 8 bases identical to TRBD2. V shed 6 bases, J shed 6 bases, and the junction held 10 bases outside the gene matches. CDR1 DFQATT and CDR2 SNEGSKA come from the germline V gene (reference sequence). This CDR3 contains 13 residues. Written as DNA, the CDR3 is TGCAGTGCCACCGGGACTAGTCTCAGCGAGCAGTACTTC. Its translation: CSATGTSLSEQYF.

DNA for the CDR3: TGCGCCAGCAGTAGTAGCGGGACGTACGAGCAGTACTTC. Translating gives CASSSSGTYEQYF. This chain uses TRBV5-1 with TRBJ2-7; 8 bases line up with TRBD2. This CDR3 is 13 amino acids long. V lost 5 bases and J lost 4; bases outside the gene matches: 5. Germline-derived CDR1 and CDR2 are SGHRS and YFSETQ.

The chain combines TRBV25-1 with TRBJ1-2, with 12 positions matching TRBD1. V gave up 4 bases and J gave up 7 bases; unmatched junction bases: 7. Germline V gives CDR1 MGHDK, CDR2 SYGVNS. The CDR3 covers 15 residues. CDR3 amino acids: CASSGQGQGAFGYTF. As DNA, the CDR3 is TGTGCCAGCAGTGGACAGGGACAGGGGGCCTTTGGCTACACCTTC.

There are a few counts of this clonotype. The chain's CDR3 is CASSQGYGGRADKQYF. The CDR3 bases are TGTGCCAGCAGCCAAGGATACGGCGGGAGGGCCGATAAGCAGTACTTC. This sequence joins TRBV3-1 and TRBJ2-7, with 9 bases matching TRBD2. Germline V gives CDR1 LGHDT, CDR2 YNNKEL (reference sequence). The junction had 12 bases not matched to a gene; V was cut back by 1 base and J by 8 bases. The CDR3 covers 16 residues.

The V gene is TRBV6-9, the J gene TRBJ1-6; D remains unclear. The length of the CDR3 is 13 residues. The germline V gene has CDR1 MNHGY and CDR2 SVAAGI. Deletions cut 2 bases from V and 8 bases from J, with 7 bases between. This CDR3 reads CASSYIEDSPLHF. CDR3 DNA: TGTGCCAGCAGTTATATAGAGGATTCACCCCTCCACTTT.

This clonotype was picked up many times. CDR3 DNA sequence: TGCAGTGCATGCCCAGCGGGAGTCTACGAGCAGTACTTC. Residues: CSACPAGVYEQYF. The rearrangement joins TRBV20-1 to TRBJ2-7; 8 bases align to TRBD2. V lost 6 bases, J lost 3 bases, and 7 bases stayed unmatched. The CDR3 length is 13 residues. Germline-derived CDR1 and CDR2 are DFQATT and SNEGSKA (reference sequence).

The chain joins TRBV7-9 to TRBJ2-5; TRBD1 is a possible D gene (6 bases). Germline V gives CDR1 SEHNR, CDR2 FQNEAQ (reference sequence). This CDR3 spans 12 amino acids. With 10 bases removed from V and 5 bases from J, the gap between germline ends came to 14 bases. Here the CDR3 reads CAIQGKSETQYF. Written as DNA, the CDR3 is TGTGCCATCCAGGGGAAATCGGAGACCCAGTACTTC.

The J gene is TRBJ2-1, the V gene TRBV7-8; D possibly corresponds to TRBD1 (6 bases). Germline CDR1 and CDR2: SGHVS and FQNEAQ. The CDR3 spans 17 residues. V shed 2 bases and J shed 4 bases, with 18 bases lying between them. CDR3 protein: CASSLKGGRMGYNEQFF. The CDR3 bases are TGTGCCAGCAGCTTAAAAGGGGGACGGATGGGATACAATGAGCAGTTCTTC.

This clonotype was seen only a few times. The gene calls are TRBV9 and TRBJ2-1, with 7 bases lining up with TRBD2. The junction had 6 bases not matched to a gene; V was cut back by 2 bases and J by 4 bases. Germline V lookup: CDR1 SGDLS, CDR2 YYNGEE. The CDR3 spans 15 residues. The CDR3 protein is CASSVAGAWYNEQFF. DNA of the CDR3: TGTGCCAGCAGCGTGGCGGGAGCCTGGTACAATGAGCAGTTCTTC.

This sequence joins TRBV7-2 and TRBJ2-3; TRBD2 matches at 12 bases. V trimming: 2 bases; J trimming: 4 bases; junction bases outside the gene matches: 7. CDR3 length: 17 residues. Germline loops: CDR1 SGHTA, CDR2 FQGNSA. The CDR3 loop is CASSLQQLAGGSDTQYF. Here the CDR3 DNA reads TGTGCCAGCAGCTTACAGCAACTAGCGGGAGGTTCAGATACGCAGTATTTT.

CDR3 loop: CASSSPGAYNEQFF. The CDR3 coding sequence is TGTGCCAGCAGCTCCCCCGGAGCCTACAATGAGCAGTTCTTC. The chain links TRBV7-9 to TRBJ2-1; the D is unclear. The length of the CDR3 is 14 residues. Between the trimmed V and J ends, which lost 4 bases and 2 bases, there was a span of 9 bases. Looked up from germline, CDR1 is SEHNR and CDR2 is FQNEAQ (reference sequence).

This clonotype was found many times. The chain links TRBV11-1 to TRBJ2-3, with a weak D call TRBD2 (5 bases). The CDR3 length is 17 residues. CDR1 SGHAT and CDR2 FQDESV come from the germline V gene (reference sequence). The V gene lost 2 bases and the J gene lost 0 bases, with 15 bases spanning the gap. The CDR3 sequence is CASSLIDQDFSTDTQYF. The CDR3 DNA sequence: TGTGCCAGCAGCTTAATAGACCAGGACTTTAGCACAGATACGCAGTATTTT.